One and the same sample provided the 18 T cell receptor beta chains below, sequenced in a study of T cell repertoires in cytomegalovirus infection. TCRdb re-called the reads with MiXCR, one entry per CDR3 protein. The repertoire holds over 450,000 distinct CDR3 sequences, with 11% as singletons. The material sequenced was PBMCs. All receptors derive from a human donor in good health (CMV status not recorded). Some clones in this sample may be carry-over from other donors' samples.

Written as DNA, the CDR3 is TGTGCCAGCAGTTACGCAACAGCGGGACAGGGGGCCTGGGAGCAGTTCTTC. Translation: CASSYATAGQGAWEQFF. This chain links TRBV6-2 or TRBV6-3 with TRBJ2-1; 12 positions agree with TRBD1. The germline V gene encodes CDR1 MNHEY and CDR2 SVGEGT. The CDR3 totals 17 residues. With 2 bases clipped from V and 10 bases from J, the junction kept 12 bases outside the gene matches.

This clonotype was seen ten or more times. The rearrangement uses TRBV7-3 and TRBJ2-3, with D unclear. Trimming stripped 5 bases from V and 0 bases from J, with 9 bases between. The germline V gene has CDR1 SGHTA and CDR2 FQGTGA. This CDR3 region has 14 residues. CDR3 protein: CASSPDGSTDTQYF. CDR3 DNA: TGTGCCAGCAGCCCGGACGGGAGCACAGATACGCAGTATTTT.

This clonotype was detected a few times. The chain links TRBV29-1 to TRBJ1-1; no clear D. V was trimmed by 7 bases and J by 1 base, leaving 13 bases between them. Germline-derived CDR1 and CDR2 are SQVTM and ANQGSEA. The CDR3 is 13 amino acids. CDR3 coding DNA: TGCAGCGCCCCCCTTAGCGGGAACACTGAAGCTTTCTTT. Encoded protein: CSAPLSGNTEAFF. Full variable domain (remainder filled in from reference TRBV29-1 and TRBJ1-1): SAVISQKPSRDICQRGTSLTIQCQVDSQVTMMFWYRQQPGQSLTLIATANQGSEATYESGFVIDKFPISRPNLTFSTLTVSNMSPEDSSIYLCSAPLSGNTEAFFGQGTRLTVV.

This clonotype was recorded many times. In DNA form, the CDR3 reads TGTGCCAGCTCCATGACACACAATAGCAATCAGCCCCAGCATTTT. This translates into CASSMTHNSNQPQHF. The J gene is TRBJ1-5, the V gene TRBV7-2; no clear D. Trimming removed 8 bases at V and 0 bases at J, with 14 bases between. This CDR3 region has 15 residues. CDR1 is SGHTA and CDR2 is FQGNSA in the germline V gene.

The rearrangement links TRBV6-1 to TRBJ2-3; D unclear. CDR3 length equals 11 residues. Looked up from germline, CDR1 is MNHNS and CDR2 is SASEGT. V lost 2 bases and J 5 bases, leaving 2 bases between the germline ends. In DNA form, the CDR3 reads TGTGCCAGCAGTGAACTAGATACGCAGTATTTT. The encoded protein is CASSELDTQYF.

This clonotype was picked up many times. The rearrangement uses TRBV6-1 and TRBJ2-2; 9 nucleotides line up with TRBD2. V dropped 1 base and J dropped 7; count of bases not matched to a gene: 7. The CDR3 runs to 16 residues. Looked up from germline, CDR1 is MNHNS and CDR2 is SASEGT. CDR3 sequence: CASSEEVAGADGELFF. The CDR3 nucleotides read TGTGCCAGCAGTGAAGAAGTAGCGGGAGCGGACGGGGAGCTGTTTTTT.

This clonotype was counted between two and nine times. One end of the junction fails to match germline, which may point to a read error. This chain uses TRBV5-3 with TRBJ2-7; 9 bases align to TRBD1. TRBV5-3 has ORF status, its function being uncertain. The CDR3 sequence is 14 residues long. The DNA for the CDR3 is TGTGCCAGCAGCTGGCCCGGGACAGGGAACGAGCAGTACTTC. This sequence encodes CASSWPGTGNEQYF.

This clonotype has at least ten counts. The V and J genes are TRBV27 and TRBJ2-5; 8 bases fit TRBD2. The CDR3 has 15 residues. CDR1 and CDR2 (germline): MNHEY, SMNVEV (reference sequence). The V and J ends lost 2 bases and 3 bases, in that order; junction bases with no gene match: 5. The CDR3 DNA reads TGTGCCAGCAGTTTAAATCGGGGGGGTAAAGAGACCCAGTACTTC. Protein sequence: CASSLNRGGKETQYF.

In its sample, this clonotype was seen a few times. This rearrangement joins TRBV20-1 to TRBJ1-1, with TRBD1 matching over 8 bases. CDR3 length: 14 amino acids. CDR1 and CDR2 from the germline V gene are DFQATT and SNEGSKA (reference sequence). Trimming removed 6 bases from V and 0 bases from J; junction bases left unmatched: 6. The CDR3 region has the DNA TGCAGTGCCAGGACAGGGAACATGAACACTGAAGCTTTCTTT. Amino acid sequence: CSARTGNMNTEAFF.

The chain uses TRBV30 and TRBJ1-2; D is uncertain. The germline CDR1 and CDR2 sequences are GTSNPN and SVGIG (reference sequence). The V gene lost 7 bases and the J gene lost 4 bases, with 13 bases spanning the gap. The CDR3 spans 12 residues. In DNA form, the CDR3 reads TGTGCCTTGCCCGGGAGCCCCTATGGCTACACCTTC. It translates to CALPGSPYGYTF. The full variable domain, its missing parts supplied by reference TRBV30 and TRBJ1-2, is SQTIHQWPATLVQPVGSPLSLECTVEGTSNPNLYWYRQAAGRGLQLLFYSVGIGQISSEVPQNLSASRPQDRQFILSSKKLLLSDSGFYLCALPGSPYGYTFGSGTRLTVV.

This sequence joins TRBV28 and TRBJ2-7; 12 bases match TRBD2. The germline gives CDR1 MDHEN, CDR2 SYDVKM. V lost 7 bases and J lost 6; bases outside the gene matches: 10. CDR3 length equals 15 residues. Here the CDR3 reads CASNPLLAGGREQYF. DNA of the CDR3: TGTGCCAGCAACCCTCTACTAGCGGGAGGTCGCGAGCAGTACTTC.

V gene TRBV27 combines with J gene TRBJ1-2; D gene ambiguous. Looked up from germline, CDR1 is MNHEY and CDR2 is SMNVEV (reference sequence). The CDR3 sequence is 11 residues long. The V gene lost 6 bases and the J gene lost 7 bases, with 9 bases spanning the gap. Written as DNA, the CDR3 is TGTGCCAGCAGCTTCCTGAGTGGCTACACCTTC. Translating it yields CASSFLSGYTF.

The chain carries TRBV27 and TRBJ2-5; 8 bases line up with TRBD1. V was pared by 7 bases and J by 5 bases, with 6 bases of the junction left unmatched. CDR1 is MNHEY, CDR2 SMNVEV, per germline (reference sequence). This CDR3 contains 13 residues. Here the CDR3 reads CASTSDRAETQYF. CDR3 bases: TGTGCCAGCACCTCGGACAGGGCCGAGACCCAGTACTTC.

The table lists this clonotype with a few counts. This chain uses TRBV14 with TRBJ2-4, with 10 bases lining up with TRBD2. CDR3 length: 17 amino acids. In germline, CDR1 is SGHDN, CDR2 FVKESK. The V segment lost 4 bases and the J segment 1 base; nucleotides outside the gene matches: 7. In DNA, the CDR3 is TGTGCCAGCAGCCGGAGGCTAGCGGGGGTTGCCAAAAACATTCAGTACTTC. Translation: CASSRRLAGVAKNIQYF.

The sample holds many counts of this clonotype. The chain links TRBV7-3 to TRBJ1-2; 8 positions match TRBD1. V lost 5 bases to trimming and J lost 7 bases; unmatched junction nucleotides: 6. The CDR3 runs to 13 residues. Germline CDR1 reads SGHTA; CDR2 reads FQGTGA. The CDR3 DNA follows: TGTGCCAGCAGCCCCTCCGGACAGGGTGGCTACACCTTC. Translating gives CASSPSGQGGYTF.

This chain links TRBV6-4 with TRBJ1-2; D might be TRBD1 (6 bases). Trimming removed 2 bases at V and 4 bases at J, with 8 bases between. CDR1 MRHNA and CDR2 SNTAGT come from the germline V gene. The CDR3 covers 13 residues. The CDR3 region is CASSDGGPYGYTF. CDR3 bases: TGTGCCAGCAGTGACGGGGGCCCCTATGGCTACACCTTC.

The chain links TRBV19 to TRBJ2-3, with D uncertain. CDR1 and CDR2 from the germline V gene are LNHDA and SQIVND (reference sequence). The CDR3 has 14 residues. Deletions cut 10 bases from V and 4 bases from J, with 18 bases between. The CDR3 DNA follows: TGTGCCACCCGTGATGGCCCTTCCGCAGATACGCAGTATTTT. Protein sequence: CATRDGPSADTQYF. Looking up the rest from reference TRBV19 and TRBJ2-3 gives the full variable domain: DGGITQSPKYLFRKEGQNVTLSCEQNLNHDAMYWYRQDPGQGLRLIYYSQIVNDFQKGDIAEGYSVSREKKESFPLTVTSAQKNPTAFYLCATRDGPSADTQYFGPGTRLTVL.

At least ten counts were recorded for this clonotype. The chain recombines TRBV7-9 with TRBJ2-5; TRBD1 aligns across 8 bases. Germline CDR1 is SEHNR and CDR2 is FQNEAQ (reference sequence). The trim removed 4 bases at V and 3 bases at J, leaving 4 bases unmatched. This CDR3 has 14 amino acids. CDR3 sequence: CASSSGQGEETQYF. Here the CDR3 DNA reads TGTGCCAGCAGCTCCGGACAGGGCGAAGAGACCCAGTACTTC.